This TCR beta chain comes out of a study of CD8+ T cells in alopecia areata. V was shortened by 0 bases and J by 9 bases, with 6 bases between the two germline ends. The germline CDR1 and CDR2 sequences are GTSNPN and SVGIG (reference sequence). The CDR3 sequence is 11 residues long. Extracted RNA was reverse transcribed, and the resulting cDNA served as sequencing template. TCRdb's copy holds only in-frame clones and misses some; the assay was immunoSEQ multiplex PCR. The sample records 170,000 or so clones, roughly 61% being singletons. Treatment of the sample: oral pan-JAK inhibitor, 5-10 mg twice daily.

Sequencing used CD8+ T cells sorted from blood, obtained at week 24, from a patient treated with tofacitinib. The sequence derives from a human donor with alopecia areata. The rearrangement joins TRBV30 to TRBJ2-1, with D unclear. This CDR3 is CAWSVSGEQFF. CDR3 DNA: TGTGCCTGGAGTGTATCCGGTGAGCAGTTCTTC.